A selection of T cell receptor beta chains follows, all from one sample in a study of beta chain features in type 1 diabetes. Assay: immunoSEQ multiplex PCR; the TCRdb copy retains only in-frame clones and omits some. The repertoire holds 250,000 or so clones, about 15% seen once, with about 0.019% in the top ten. The sample consisted of naive CD4+ T cells from blood. These receptors all come from a man in his thirties or forties with type 1 diabetes. The CDR3 runs from the conserved cysteine through the conserved F or W. The D gene is left open where the match is weak. Clone size, where shown, is once, few, many, or a class for clones that have expanded.

j_call,clone_size,v_call,cdr3_length,d_call,cdr3_nt,cdr3_aa
TRBJ2-7,NA,TRBV11-2,14,TRBD1,TGTGCCAGCAGCTTGGACAGGGGCTCCTACGAGCAGTACTTC,CASSLDRGSYEQYF
TRBJ2-7,few,TRBV7-6,13,NA,TGTGCCAGCAGCCCCGAACTAGGGGGCGAGCAGTACTTC,CASSPELGGEQYF
TRBJ1-2,few,TRBV11-2,13,NA,TGTGCCAGCAGCTCGCAGGGTATCTATGGCTACACCTTC,CASSSQGIYGYTF
TRBJ2-7,few,TRBV6-6,16,TRBD2,TGTGCCAGCAGCCCAGCTCGGACTAGCGGGAGACACGAGCAGTACTTC,CASSPARTSGRHEQYF
TRBJ2-7,few,TRBV4-1,18,TRBD1,TGCGCCAGCAGCCCGTCCCTCCCTGGGACAGGGGAGGCCTACGAGCAGTACTTC,CASSPSLPGTGEAYEQYF
TRBJ2-3,NA,TRBV11-3,14,NA,TGTGCCAGCAGCTCGGACAGTATCACAGATACGCAGTATTTT,CASSSDSITDTQYF
TRBJ1-1,NA,TRBV30,14,NA,TGTGCCTGGGAACCGCCCGGGATGAACACTGAAGCTTTCTTT,CAWEPPGMNTEAFF
TRBJ2-7,NA,TRBV29-1,13,TRBD1,TGCAGCGTCGGACAGGGTGGCTCCTACGAGCAGTACTTC,CSVGQGGSYEQYF
TRBJ2-7,NA,TRBV30,13,NA,TGTGCCTGGAGTTCTCAGGGAAGGAACGAGCAGTACTTC,CAWSSQGRNEQYF
TRBJ2-7,few,TRBV28,15,TRBD1,TGTGCCAGCAGTTCGGGACAGGTGAACTCCTACGAGCAGTACTTC,CASSSGQVNSYEQYF
TRBJ2-7,NA,TRBV18,14,TRBD2,TGTGCCAGCTCTCCGACTAGCGGGGAAAGCGAGCAGTACTTC,CASSPTSGESEQYF
TRBJ2-5,NA,TRBV21-1,14,NA,TGTGCCAGCAGCAAGCAGGGGAGCCAAGAGACCCAGTACTTC,CASSKQGSQETQYF
TRBJ2-1,few,TRBV15,15,NA,TGTGCCACCAGCAGAGACGGAACAGATAACAATGAGCAGTTCTTC,CATSRDGTDNNEQFF
TRBJ1-4,few,TRBV7-9,14,NA,TGTGCCAGCAGCCAAAGACAAGCTAATGAAAAACTGTTTTTT,CASSQRQANEKLFF
TRBJ2-7,NA,TRBV9,15,TRBD1,TGTGCCAGCAGCGCCACCGGGACAGGGGCCTACGAGCAGTACTTC,CASSATGTGAYEQYF
TRBJ2-7,NA,TRBV6-5,13,NA,TGTGCCAGCAGGAAAGGGGGTTCCTACGAGCAGTACTTC,CASRKGGSYEQYF
TRBJ1-1,NA,TRBV6-5,14,NA,TGTGCCAGCAGTTACTATATCGGGGGCACTGAAGCTTTCTTT,CASSYYIGGTEAFF
TRBJ1-1,NA,TRBV20-1,11,TRBD1,TGCAGTGCTAGATCGGACAGGGGAGCTTTCTTT,CSARSDRGAFF
TRBJ1-2,few,TRBV29-1,14,NA,TGCAGCGTTGATAAACCCGGAGGGAACTATGGCTACACCTTC,CSVDKPGGNYGYTF
TRBJ1-1,NA,TRBV11-2,12,NA,TGTGCCAGCAGCCCAAGAGCGGTTGAAGCTTTCTTT,CASSPRAVEAFF
TRBJ2-1,NA,TRBV12-5,15,TRBD2,TGTGCTAGTGGTGCACGGGGGGGCTCCTACAATGAGCAGTTCTTC,CASGARGGSYNEQFF
TRBJ1-5,NA,TRBV4-1,16,NA,TGCGCCAGCAGCCAAGAGGGCAGGGGTGACAATCAGCCCCAGCATTTT,CASSQEGRGDNQPQHF
TRBJ1-5,NA,TRBV30,16,NA,TGTGCCTGGAGAGGTCGACAGGTCAATAGCAATCAGCCCCAGCATTTT,CAWRGRQVNSNQPQHF
TRBJ1-1,NA,TRBV19,14,TRBD1,TGTGCCAGCCAGCAGGGACAGAGAAACACTGAAGCTTTCTTT,CASQQGQRNTEAFF
TRBJ2-2,NA,TRBV30,12,NA,TGTGCCTGGAGTGTAGTCGGCGGGGAGCTGTTTTTT,CAWSVVGGELFF
TRBJ1-5,few,TRBV5-1,15,NA,TGCGCCAGCAGCTTGGAGGGAGGGCCGGAACAGCCCCAGCATTTT,CASSLEGGPEQPQHF
TRBJ1-2,NA,TRBV5-1,13,NA,TGCGCCAGCAGCTTGGGACCCAGCGGAGGCTACACCTTC,CASSLGPSGGYTF
TRBJ2-5,NA,TRBV9,15,TRBD1,TGTGCCAGCAGCTTGGCAGGGGGCCTTAAAGAGACCCAGTACTTC,CASSLAGGLKETQYF
TRBJ1-2,few,TRBV30,13,TRBD1,TGTGCCTGGAGGGGACAGTCCTTCTATGGCTACACCTTC,CAWRGQSFYGYTF
TRBJ2-5,few,TRBV11-2,15,NA,TGTGCCAGCAGCCCAGTCGGGACAACCCGGGAGACCCAGTACTTC,CASSPVGTTRETQYF
TRBJ2-7,NA,TRBV5-4,15,TRBD1,TGTGCCAGCAGCCAAGGCCAGGGGGAGTCCTACGAGCAGTACTTC,CASSQGQGESYEQYF
TRBJ2-7,few,TRBV18,14,TRBD1,TGTGCCAGCTCCTCTTGGGACAGCTCCTACGAGCAGTACTTC,CASSSWDSSYEQYF
TRBJ2-3,NA,TRBV5-1,14,NA,TGCGCCAGCAGCTTGGGGGCAGAAACAGATACGCAGTATTTT,CASSLGAETDTQYF
TRBJ1-1,few,TRBV7-2,12,NA,TGTGCCAGCAGCCTAACGCGATACGAAGCTTTCTTT,CASSLTRYEAFF
TRBJ2-2,once,TRBV6-1,15,TRBD1,TGTGCCAGCAGTGGACCAGGGGGATACACCGGGGAGCTGTTTTTT,CASSGPGGYTGELFF
TRBJ1-2,few,TRBV10-3,13,TRBD1,TGTGCCATCAGTGTAGACAGGGAAGGTGGCTACACCTTC,CAISVDREGGYTF
TRBJ2-5,NA,TRBV5-1,16,TRBD1,TGCGCCAGCAGCTCGAATCCCGGGACAGAGGAAGAGACCCAGTACTTC,CASSSNPGTEEETQYF
TRBJ2-2,NA,TRBV2,14,TRBD2,TGTGCCAGCAGTCGTGGGAGGGATACCGGGGAGCTGTTTTTT,CASSRGRDTGELFF
TRBJ2-5,few,TRBV6-1,14,TRBD2,TGTGCCAGCAGTGCCCGGGGGGGCGAAGAGACCCAGTACTTC,CASSARGGEETQYF
TRBJ1-2,few,TRBV29-1,14,NA,TGCAGCGTTGAAGTTCGCTCAAGCAACTATGGCTACACCTTC,CSVEVRSSNYGYTF
TRBJ2-6,NA,TRBV7-2,14,TRBD1,TGTGCCAGCAGGACAGGGAGTGGGGCCAACGTCCTGACTTTC,CASRTGSGANVLTF
TRBJ2-5,few,TRBV19,15,NA,TGTGCCAGTAGTATAGATCCCGCGAGAGAAGAGACCCAGTACTTC,CASSIDPAREETQYF
TRBJ2-7,NA,TRBV23-1,15,TRBD2,TGCGCCAGCACTTCTAGCGGGGAAACGACCTACGAGCAGTACTTC,CASTSSGETTYEQYF
TRBJ1-2,NA,TRBV18,14,NA,TGTGCCAGCTCACCAAAGGAAGGGGTCTATGGCTACACCTTC,CASSPKEGVYGYTF
TRBJ1-1,NA,TRBV10-3,16,NA,TGTGCCATCAGCCCATCACAGGGTGACATGAACACTGAAGCTTTCTTT,CAISPSQGDMNTEAFF
TRBJ2-1,NA,TRBV6-5,16,TRBD1,TGTGCCAGCAGTTACCTGACCCGGACAGGTTACAATGAGCAGTTCTTC,CASSYLTRTGYNEQFF
TRBJ2-1,few,TRBV15,15,NA,TGTGCCACCAGCAGAAGACAGTTCTCCTACAATGAGCAGTTCTTC,CATSRRQFSYNEQFF
TRBJ1-4,NA,TRBV20-1,11,NA,TGCAGTGCTCCCGAAGAGGAAAAACTGTTTTTT,CSAPEEEKLFF
TRBJ2-5,NA,TRBV6-5,11,NA,TGTGCCAGCAGTTACCTGGAGACCCAGTACTTC,CASSYLETQYF
TRBJ2-7,few,TRBV7-2,15,TRBD2,TGTGCCAGCAGCCCTAAGACTAGCGGGTTTTACGAGCAGTACTTC,CASSPKTSGFYEQYF
TRBJ2-1,NA,TRBV28,12,NA,TGTGCCAGCAGTTCGACGGCGGAAGAGCAGTTCTTC,CASSSTAEEQFF
TRBJ2-5,NA,TRBV6-6,16,TRBD2,TGTGCCAGCAGCCGGGGAGTCAGCGGGGGACAAGAGACCCAGTACTTC,CASSRGVSGGQETQYF
TRBJ2-5,few,TRBV7-7,14,NA,TGTGCCAGCAGCGAGGCGGGGGCCCGGGAGACCCAGTACTTC,CASSEAGARETQYF
TRBJ1-1,few,TRBV7-9,14,NA,TGTGCCAGCAGCTTAGGGCAGGGCGACACTGAAGCTTTCTTT,CASSLGQGDTEAFF
TRBJ2-3,NA,TRBV9,13,TRBD1,TGTGCCAGCAGACAGGGGATTACAGATACGCAGTATTTT,CASRQGITDTQYF
TRBJ2-5,NA,TRBV5-1,13,NA,TGCGCCAGCAGCTTAGTCCTAACAGAGACCCAGTACTTC,CASSLVLTETQYF
TRBJ2-5,few,TRBV29-1,13,NA,TGCAGCGTTGTCGAAAGGGGGAGAGAGACCCAGTACTTC,CSVVERGRETQYF
TRBJ2-2,NA,TRBV11-2,16,TRBD1,TGTGCCAGCAGTTTCTTCCGGGACAGGCCCACCGGGGAGCTGTTTTTT,CASSFFRDRPTGELFF
TRBJ1-5,few,TRBV2,13,TRBD1,TGTGCCAGCAGCCGACAGGGCGTACAGCCCCAGCATTTT,CASSRQGVQPQHF